One sample yielded the 19 T cell receptor beta chains listed below, sequenced in a study of cytomegalovirus exposure and HLA in healthy donors. TCRdb's table, derived via immunoSEQ multiplex PCR, lists solely in-frame clones and lacks some. The profile shows 100,000 to 150,000 clones, 90% to 95% of them singletons. The specimen was PBMCs. These receptor sequences come from a woman between 18 and 29 years old in good health and CMV-seronegative.

The chain is built from TRBV28 and TRBJ2-1, with a tentative D call TRBD2 (6 bases). V was clipped by 6 bases and J by 4 bases, with 16 bases between them. Germline V gene sequence: CDR1 MDHEN, CDR2 SYDVKM. The CDR3 contains 15 residues. The CDR3 DNA reads TGTGCCAGCAGCCTTCCGGGACTCATATACAATGAGCAGTTCTTC. It yields the protein CASSLPGLIYNEQFF.

The V gene is TRBV10-2, the J gene TRBJ2-7; the D gene is possibly TRBD1 (6 bases). Germline V CDR1 and CDR2: WSHSY, SAAADI. V gave up 2 bases and J gave up 6 bases, with 11 bases separating them. The CDR3 extends over 13 amino acids. DNA for the CDR3: TGCGCCAGCAGTGAGAGTCTCAGGGGCGAGCAGTACTTC. It is translated as CASSESLRGEQYF.

The chain carries TRBV6-1 and TRBJ1-4; maybe TRBD1 (6 bases). This CDR3 contains 18 residues. Germline values: CDR1 MNHNS, CDR2 SASEGT. The ends were cut back, 2 bases at V and 5 bases at J, with 21 bases in the middle. The CDR3 nucleotides read TGTGCCAGCAGTGAATGGATAACACAGGGAGACGTGAATGAAAAACTGTTTTTT. It codes for CASSEWITQGDVNEKLFF.

The chain combines TRBV11-2 with TRBJ1-2; 8 bases fit TRBD1. Germline V gives CDR1 SGHAT, CDR2 FQNNGV. This CDR3 is 14 amino acids long. Trimming cost V 5 bases and J 7 bases; bases outside gene matches: 9. The CDR3 sequence: CASSPRRGLSGYTF. The CDR3 DNA sequence: TGTGCCAGCAGCCCCCGCAGGGGGCTAAGTGGCTACACCTTC.

V usage is TRBV19 and J usage is TRBJ1-4; 9 nucleotides line up with TRBD1. This CDR3 region has 16 residues. Germline lookup yields CDR1 LNHDA and CDR2 SQIVND (reference sequence). The ends lost 2 bases at V and 4 bases at J; junction bases unmatched: 5. CDR3 DNA sequence: TGTGCCAGTAGTATACCGGGACAGGGTCGTAATGAAAAACTGTTTTTT. Translation: CASSIPGQGRNEKLFF.

The table lists this clone with a count of one. The chain links TRBV27 to TRBJ2-6; 11 nucleotides line up with TRBD1. The CDR3 consists of 17 residues. Unmatched junction bases numbered 5, after V lost 5 bases and J lost 2 bases. The germline V gene encodes CDR1 MNHEY and CDR2 SMNVEV (reference sequence). The CDR3 coding sequence is TGTGCCAGCAGTCCCGGACAGGGGGCGACTGGGGCCAACGTCCTGACTTTC. Translated, it gives CASSPGQGATGANVLTF.

This chain links TRBV9 with TRBJ1-2, with 9 bases aligning to TRBD1. V gave up 2 bases and J gave up 2 bases; unmatched junction bases: 1. The CDR3 is 14 amino acids. Germline values: CDR1 SGDLS, CDR2 YYNGEE. In DNA, the CDR3 is TGTGCCAGCAGCGTGGGGACAGGGAACTATGGCTACACCTTC. This codes for CASSVGTGNYGYTF.

The chain joins TRBV28 to TRBJ2-7, with 9 bases matching TRBD1. The CDR3 is 13 residues long. Losses at the gene ends were 6 bases for V and 7 bases for J; bases not matched to a gene: 7. Germline V gene lookup returns CDR1 MDHEN and CDR2 SYDVKM. The CDR3 region has the DNA TGTGCCAGCAGACCTGGACAGGGGTGGGAGCAGTACTTC. Encoded protein: CASRPGQGWEQYF.

The V call is TRBV2, the J call TRBJ1-3, with D unresolved. The V and J ends lost 2 bases and 0 bases respectively, with 11 bases between them. CDR1 is SNHLY, CDR2 FYNNEI, per germline. The CDR3 spans 16 residues. CDR3 in amino acids: CASSERRADSGNTIYF. In DNA, the CDR3 is TGTGCCAGCAGTGAAAGGAGGGCAGACTCTGGAAACACCATATATTTT.

J is TRBJ1-3 and V is TRBV11-2; tentative D call: TRBD1 (5 bases). Trimming left V 3 bases short and J 4 bases short, with 16 bases between. Germline CDR1 SGHAT, CDR2 FQNNGV. The CDR3 totals 16 residues. Written as DNA, the CDR3 is TGTGCCAGCAGCTTGGAGGGGCCGATTGGAGGAAACACCATATATTTT. It encodes CASSLEGPIGGNTIYF.

This chain joins TRBV18 and TRBJ2-3; 9 nucleotides align to TRBD1. Losses at the gene ends were 2 bases for V and 3 bases for J; bases not matched to a gene: 3. The CDR3 length is 15 residues. CDR1 and CDR2 from the germline V gene are KGHSH and LQKENI. Here the CDR3 DNA reads TGTGCCAGCTCACCAGAACAGGGGGCGACAGATACGCAGTATTTT. This encodes CASSPEQGATDTQYF.

The chain links TRBV28 to TRBJ2-1; 10 bases fit TRBD2. CDR1 is MDHEN, CDR2 SYDVKM, per germline. V lost 6 bases, J lost 8 bases, and 1 base stayed unmatched. This CDR3 is built from 12 residues. This CDR3 is CASRLAGDEQFF. The CDR3 nucleotides read TGTGCCAGCAGGCTAGCGGGAGATGAGCAGTTCTTC.

The chain recombines TRBV10-2 with TRBJ2-2; 8 nucleotides match TRBD2. J lost 6 bases, V lost 6 bases, and 0 bases had no gene match. The CDR3 spans 12 residues. Germline CDR1 is WSHSY and CDR2 is SAAADI. The CDR3 spells CASRTSAGELFF. In DNA, the CDR3 is TGCGCCAGCAGGACTAGCGCCGGGGAGCTGTTTTTT.

The V call is TRBV4-2, the J call TRBJ2-7, with D perhaps TRBD1 (6 bases). Germline V gene sequence: CDR1 LGHNA, CDR2 YNFKEQ. V dropped 1 base and J dropped 3 bases, with 10 bases sitting between them. The CDR3 spans 14 residues. As DNA, the CDR3 is TGTGCCAGCAGCCAAGGCCAGGGGAGCTACGAGCAGTACTTC. This codes for CASSQGQGSYEQYF.

The CDR3 sequence is CASSLRRASSYNEQFF. CDR3 bases: TGCGCCAGCAGCTTACGGCGGGCCAGCTCCTACAATGAGCAGTTCTTC. This chain uses TRBV5-1 with TRBJ2-1, with D maybe TRBD2 (5 bases). Trimming took off 2 bases at V and 0 bases at J, with 12 bases between the two ends. The germline gives CDR1 SGHRS, CDR2 YFSETQ. This CDR3 has 16 amino acids.

The chain carries TRBV28 and TRBJ2-3; D is possibly TRBD2 (7 bases). The CDR3 has 13 amino acids. Between the trimmed V and J ends, which lost 8 bases and 5 bases, there was a span of 14 bases. CDR1 is MDHEN, CDR2 SYDVKM, per germline. In DNA, the CDR3 is TGTGCCAGCGGGGCGGGGGCTGTAGATACGCAGTATTTT. This translates into CASGAGAVDTQYF.

A single count supports this clone. V gene TRBV28 combines with J gene TRBJ2-1, with D perhaps TRBD1 (6 bases). V was shortened by 1 base and J by 0 bases, with 10 bases between the two germline ends. Germline CDR1 reads MDHEN; CDR2 reads SYDVKM. CDR3 length equals 16 residues. Written as DNA, the CDR3 is TGTGCCAGCAGTTTATACAGGGCGAGCTCCTACAATGAGCAGTTCTTC. Translated: CASSLYRASSYNEQFF.

V gene TRBV7-3 combines with J gene TRBJ1-1; no definite D call. Between the trimmed V and J ends, which lost 2 bases and 0 bases, there was a span of 4 bases. This CDR3 contains 13 residues. Germline values: CDR1 SGHTA, CDR2 FQGTGA. The chain's CDR3 is CASSLQMNTEAFF. In DNA form, the CDR3 reads TGTGCCAGCAGCTTACAAATGAACACTGAAGCTTTCTTT.

The CDR3 spells CASSEEGWEQYF. The CDR3 DNA sequence: TGTGCCAGCAGTGAAGAGGGCTGGGAGCAGTACTTC. This rearrangement joins TRBV25-1 to TRBJ2-7; D may be TRBD2 (5 bases). Trimming cost V 2 bases and J 7 bases, with 9 bases left between them. Looked up from germline, CDR1 is MGHDK and CDR2 is SYGVNS. The CDR3 consists of 12 residues.